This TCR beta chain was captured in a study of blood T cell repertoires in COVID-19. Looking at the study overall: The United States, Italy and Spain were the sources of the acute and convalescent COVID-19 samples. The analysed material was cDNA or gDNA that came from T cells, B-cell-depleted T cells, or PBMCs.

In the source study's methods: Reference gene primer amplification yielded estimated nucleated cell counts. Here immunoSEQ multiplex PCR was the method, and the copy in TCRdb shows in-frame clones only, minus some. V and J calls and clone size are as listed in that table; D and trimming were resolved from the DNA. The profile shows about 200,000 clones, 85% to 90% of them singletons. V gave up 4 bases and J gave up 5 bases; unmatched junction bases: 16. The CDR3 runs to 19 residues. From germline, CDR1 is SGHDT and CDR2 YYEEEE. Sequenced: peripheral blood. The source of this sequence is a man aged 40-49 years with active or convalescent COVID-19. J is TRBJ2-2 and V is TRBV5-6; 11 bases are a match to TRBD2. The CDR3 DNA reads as TGTGCCAGCAGCCCCAGAGGGTGGCTAGCGGGAGGCATTACCGGGGAGCTGTTTTTT. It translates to CASSPRGWLAGGITGELFF. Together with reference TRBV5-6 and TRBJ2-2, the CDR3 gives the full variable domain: DAGVTQSPTHLIKTRGQQVTLRCSPKSGHDTVSWYQQALGQGPQFIFQYYEEEERQRGNFPDRFSGHQFPNYSSELNVNALLLGDSALYLCASSPRGWLAGGITGELFFGEGSRLTVL.